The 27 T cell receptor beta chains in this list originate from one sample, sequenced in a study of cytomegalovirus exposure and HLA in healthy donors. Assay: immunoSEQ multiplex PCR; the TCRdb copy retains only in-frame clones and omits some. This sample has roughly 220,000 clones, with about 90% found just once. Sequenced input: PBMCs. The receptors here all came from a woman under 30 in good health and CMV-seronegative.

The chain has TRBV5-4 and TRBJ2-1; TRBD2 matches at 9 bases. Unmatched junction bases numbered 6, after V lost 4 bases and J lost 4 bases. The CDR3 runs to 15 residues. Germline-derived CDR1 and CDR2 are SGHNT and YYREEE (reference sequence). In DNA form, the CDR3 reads TGTGCCAGCAGCCCCGGTAGCGGGGGATACAATGAGCAGTTCTTC. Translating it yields CASSPGSGGYNEQFF. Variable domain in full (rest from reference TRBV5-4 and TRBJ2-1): ETGVTQSPTHLIKTRGQQVTLRCSSQSGHNTVSWYQQALGQGPQFIFQYYREEENGRGNFPPRFSGLQFPNYSSELNVNALELDDSALYLCASSPGSGGYNEQFFGPGTRLTVL.

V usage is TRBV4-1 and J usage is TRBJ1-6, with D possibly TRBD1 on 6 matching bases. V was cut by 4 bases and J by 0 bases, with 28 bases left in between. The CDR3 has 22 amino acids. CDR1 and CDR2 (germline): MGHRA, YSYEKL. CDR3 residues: CASSLDKIAFRGVSSYNSPLHF. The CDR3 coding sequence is TGCGCCAGCAGCCTAGACAAGATAGCGTTCAGGGGTGTGAGCTCCTATAATTCACCCCTCCACTTT.

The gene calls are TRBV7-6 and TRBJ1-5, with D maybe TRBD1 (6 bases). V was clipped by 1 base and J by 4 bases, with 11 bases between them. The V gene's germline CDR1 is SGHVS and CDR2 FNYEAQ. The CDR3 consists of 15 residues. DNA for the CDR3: TGTGCCAGCAGCTTAGGAACAGGGTCAAATCAGCCCCAGCATTTT. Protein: CASSLGTGSNQPQHF.

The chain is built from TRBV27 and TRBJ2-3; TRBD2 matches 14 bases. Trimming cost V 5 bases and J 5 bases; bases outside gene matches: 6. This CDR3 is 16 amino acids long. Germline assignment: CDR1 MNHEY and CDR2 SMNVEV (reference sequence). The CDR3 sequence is CASSTGLAGAIDTQYF. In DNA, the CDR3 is TGTGCCAGCAGTACGGGACTAGCGGGAGCAATAGATACGCAGTATTTT.

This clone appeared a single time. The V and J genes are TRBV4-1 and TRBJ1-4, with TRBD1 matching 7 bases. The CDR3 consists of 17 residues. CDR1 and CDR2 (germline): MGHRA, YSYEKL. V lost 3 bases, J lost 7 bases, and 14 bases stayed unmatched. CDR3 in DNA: TGCGCCAGCAGCCATCCTAACAGGGGTCGGGGGGGTGAAAAACTGTTTTTT. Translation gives CASSHPNRGRGGEKLFF.

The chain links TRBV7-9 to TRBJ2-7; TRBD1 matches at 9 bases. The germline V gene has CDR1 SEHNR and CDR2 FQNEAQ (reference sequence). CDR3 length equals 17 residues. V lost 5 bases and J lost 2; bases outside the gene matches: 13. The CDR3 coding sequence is TGTGCCAGCAGCACAAACCGGTGGGGACAGGGTCCCTACGAGCAGTACTTC. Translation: CASSTNRWGQGPYEQYF.

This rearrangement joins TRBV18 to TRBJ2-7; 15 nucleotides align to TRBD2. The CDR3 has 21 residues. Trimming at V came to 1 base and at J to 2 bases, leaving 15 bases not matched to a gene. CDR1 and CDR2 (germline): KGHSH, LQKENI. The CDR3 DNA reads TGTGCCAGCTCACCACTGAGACCCCCGGGACTAGCGGGAGGAGTAACCTACGAGCAGTACTTC. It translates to CASSPLRPPGLAGGVTYEQYF.

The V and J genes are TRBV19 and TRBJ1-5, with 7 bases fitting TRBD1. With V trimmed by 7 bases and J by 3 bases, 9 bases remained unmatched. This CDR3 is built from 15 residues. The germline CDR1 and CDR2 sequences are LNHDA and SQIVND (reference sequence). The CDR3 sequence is CASTRDRGLNQPQHF. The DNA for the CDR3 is TGTGCCAGTACCCGGGACAGAGGTCTCAATCAGCCCCAGCATTTT.

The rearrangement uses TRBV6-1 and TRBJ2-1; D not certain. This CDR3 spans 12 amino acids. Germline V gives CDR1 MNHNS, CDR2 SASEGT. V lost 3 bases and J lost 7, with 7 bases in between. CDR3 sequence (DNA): TGTGCCAGCAGTGATTCCTTTAATGAGCAGTTCTTC. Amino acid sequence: CASSDSFNEQFF.

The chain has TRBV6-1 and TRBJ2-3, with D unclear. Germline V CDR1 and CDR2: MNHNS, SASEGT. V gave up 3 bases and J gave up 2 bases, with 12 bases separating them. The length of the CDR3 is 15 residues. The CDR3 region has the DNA TGTGCCAGCAGTGAGAGTACCTCTCTCACAGATACGCAGTATTTT. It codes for CASSESTSLTDTQYF.

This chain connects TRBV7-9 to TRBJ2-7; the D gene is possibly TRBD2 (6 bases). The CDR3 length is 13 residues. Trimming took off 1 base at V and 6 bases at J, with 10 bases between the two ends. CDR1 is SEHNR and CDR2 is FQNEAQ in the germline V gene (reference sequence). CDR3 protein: CASSLGDGGEQYF. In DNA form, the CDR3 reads TGTGCCAGCAGCTTAGGTGACGGGGGCGAGCAGTACTTC. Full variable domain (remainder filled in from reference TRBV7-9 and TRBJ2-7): DTGVSQNPRHKITKRGQNVTFRCDPISEHNRLYWYRQTLGQGPEFLTYFQNEAQLEKSRLLSDRFSAERPKGSFSTLEIQRTEQGDSAMYLCASSLGDGGEQYFGPGTRLTVT.

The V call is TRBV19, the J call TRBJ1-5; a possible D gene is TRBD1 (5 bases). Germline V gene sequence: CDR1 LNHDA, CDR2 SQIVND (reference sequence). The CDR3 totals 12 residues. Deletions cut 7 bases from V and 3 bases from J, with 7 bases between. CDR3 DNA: TGTGCCAGTACGGGGGTCAATCAGCCCCAGCATTTT. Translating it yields CASTGVNQPQHF. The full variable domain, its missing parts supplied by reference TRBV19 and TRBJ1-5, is DGGITQSPKYLFRKEGQNVTLSCEQNLNHDAMYWYRQDPGQGLRLIYYSQIVNDFQKGDIAEGYSVSREKKESFPLTVTSAQKNPTAFYLCASTGVNQPQHFGDGTRLSIL.

The CDR3: CASSSTGVNEQFF. CDR3 sequence (DNA): TGTGCCAGCAGCTCGACAGGGGTCAATGAGCAGTTCTTC. The chain couples TRBV5-4 to TRBJ2-1; 8 nucleotides match TRBD1. Trimming at V came to 3 bases and at J to 6 bases, leaving 2 bases not matched to a gene. In germline, CDR1 is SGHNT, CDR2 YYREEE (reference sequence). The CDR3 extends over 13 amino acids.

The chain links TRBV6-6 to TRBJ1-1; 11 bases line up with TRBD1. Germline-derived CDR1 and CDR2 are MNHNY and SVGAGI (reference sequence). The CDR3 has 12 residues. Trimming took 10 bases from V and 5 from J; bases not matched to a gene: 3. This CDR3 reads CATRDRGTEAFF. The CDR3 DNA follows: TGTGCCACCCGGGACAGGGGGACTGAAGCTTTCTTT.

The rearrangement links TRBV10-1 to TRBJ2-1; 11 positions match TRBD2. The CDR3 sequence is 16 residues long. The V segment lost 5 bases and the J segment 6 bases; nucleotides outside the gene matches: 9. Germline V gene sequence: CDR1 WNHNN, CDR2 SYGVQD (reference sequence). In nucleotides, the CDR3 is TGCGCCAGCAGTCCCTTAGCGGGAGGGCCGGGCAATGAGCAGTTCTTC. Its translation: CASSPLAGGPGNEQFF.

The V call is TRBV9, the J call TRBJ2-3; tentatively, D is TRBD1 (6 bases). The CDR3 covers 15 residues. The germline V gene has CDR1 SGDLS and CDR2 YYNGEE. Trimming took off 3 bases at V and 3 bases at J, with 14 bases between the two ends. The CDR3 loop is CASSAGHIGTDTQYF. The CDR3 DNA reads TGTGCCAGCAGCGCGGGACACATCGGGACAGATACGCAGTATTTT.

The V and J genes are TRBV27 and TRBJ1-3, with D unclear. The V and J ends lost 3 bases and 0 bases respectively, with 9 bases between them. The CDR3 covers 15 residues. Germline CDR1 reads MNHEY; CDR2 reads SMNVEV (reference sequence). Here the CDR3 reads CASSFAGFSGNTIYF. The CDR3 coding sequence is TGTGCCAGCAGTTTTGCGGGTTTCTCTGGAAACACCATATATTTT.

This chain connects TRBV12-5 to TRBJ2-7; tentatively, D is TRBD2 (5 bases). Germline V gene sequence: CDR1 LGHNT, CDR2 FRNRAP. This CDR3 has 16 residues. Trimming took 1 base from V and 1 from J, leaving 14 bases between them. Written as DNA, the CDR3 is TGTGCTAGTGGTTTGGCGATGGGAGCGAGATCCTACGAGCAGTACTTC. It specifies CASGLAMGARSYEQYF.

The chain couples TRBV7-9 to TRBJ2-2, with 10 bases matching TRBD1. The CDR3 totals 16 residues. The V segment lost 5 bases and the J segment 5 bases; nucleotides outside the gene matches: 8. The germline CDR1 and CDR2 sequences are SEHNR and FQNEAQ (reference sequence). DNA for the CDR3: TGTGCCAGCAGCCTGACAGGGGGCAGTTCAACCGGGGAGCTGTTTTTT. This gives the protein CASSLTGGSSTGELFF.

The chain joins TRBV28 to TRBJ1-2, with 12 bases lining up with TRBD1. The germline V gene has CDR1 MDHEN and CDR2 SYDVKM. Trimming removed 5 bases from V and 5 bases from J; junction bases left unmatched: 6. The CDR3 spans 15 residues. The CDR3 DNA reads TGTGCCAGCAGTCCCGGGACAGGGGGCATTTATGGCTACACCTTC. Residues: CASSPGTGGIYGYTF.

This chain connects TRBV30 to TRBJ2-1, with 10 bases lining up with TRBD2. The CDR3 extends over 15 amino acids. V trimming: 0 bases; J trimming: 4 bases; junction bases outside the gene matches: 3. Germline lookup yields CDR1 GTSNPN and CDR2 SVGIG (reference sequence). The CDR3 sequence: CAWSVPSGSYNEQFF. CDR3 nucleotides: TGTGCCTGGAGTGTACCTAGCGGGAGTTACAATGAGCAGTTCTTC.

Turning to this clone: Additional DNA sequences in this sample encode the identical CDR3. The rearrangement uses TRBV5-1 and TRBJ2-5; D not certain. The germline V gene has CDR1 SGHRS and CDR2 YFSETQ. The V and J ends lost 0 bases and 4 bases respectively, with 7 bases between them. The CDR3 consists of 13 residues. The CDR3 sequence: CASSLAGGETQYF. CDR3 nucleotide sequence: TGCGCCAGCAGCTTGGCAGGTGGAGAGACCCAGTACTTC.

CDR3 amino acids: CASSLVSANQPQHF. Here the CDR3 DNA reads TGTGCCAGCAGTTTAGTCAGCGCTAATCAGCCCCAGCATTTT. This rearrangement joins TRBV28 to TRBJ1-5, with D unresolved. V was trimmed by 2 bases and J by 4 bases, leaving 9 bases between them. CDR1 is MDHEN, CDR2 SYDVKM, per germline. This CDR3 is built from 14 residues.

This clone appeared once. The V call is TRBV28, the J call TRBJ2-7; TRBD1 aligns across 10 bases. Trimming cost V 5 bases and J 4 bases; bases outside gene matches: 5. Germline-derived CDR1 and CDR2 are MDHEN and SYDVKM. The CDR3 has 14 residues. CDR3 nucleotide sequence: TGTGCCAGCAGTAGGAGGGGACAGGGGTACGAGCAGTACTTC. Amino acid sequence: CASSRRGQGYEQYF. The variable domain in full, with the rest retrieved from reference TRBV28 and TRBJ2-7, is DVKVTQSSRYLVKRTGEKVFLECVQDMDHENMFWYRQDPGLGLRLIYFSYDVKMKEKGDIPEGYSVSREKKERFSLILESASTNQTSMYLCASSRRGQGYEQYFGPGTRLTVT.

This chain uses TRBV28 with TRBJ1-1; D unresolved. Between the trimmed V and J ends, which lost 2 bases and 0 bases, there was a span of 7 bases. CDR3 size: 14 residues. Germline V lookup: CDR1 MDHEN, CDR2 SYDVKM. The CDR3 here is CASSLGLMNTEAFF. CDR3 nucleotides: TGTGCCAGCAGTTTAGGACTCATGAACACTGAAGCTTTCTTT.

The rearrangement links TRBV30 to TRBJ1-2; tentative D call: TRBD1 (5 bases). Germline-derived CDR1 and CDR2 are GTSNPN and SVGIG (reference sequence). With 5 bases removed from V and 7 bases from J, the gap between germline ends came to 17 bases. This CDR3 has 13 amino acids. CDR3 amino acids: CAWASTAVGGYTF. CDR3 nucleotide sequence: TGTGCCTGGGCTTCGACAGCTGTGGGTGGCTACACCTTC.

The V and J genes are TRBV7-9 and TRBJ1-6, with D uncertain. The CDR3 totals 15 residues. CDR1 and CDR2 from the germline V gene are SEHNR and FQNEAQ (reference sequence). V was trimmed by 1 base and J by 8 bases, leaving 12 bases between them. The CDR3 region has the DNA TGTGCCAGCAGCTTAGATACGGAGTCTGATTCACCCCTCCACTTT. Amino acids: CASSLDTESDSPLHF. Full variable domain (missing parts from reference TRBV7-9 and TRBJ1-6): DTGVSQNPRHKITKRGQNVTFRCDPISEHNRLYWYRQTLGQGPEFLTYFQNEAQLEKSRLLSDRFSAERPKGSFSTLEIQRTEQGDSAMYLCASSLDTESDSPLHFGNGTRLTVT.